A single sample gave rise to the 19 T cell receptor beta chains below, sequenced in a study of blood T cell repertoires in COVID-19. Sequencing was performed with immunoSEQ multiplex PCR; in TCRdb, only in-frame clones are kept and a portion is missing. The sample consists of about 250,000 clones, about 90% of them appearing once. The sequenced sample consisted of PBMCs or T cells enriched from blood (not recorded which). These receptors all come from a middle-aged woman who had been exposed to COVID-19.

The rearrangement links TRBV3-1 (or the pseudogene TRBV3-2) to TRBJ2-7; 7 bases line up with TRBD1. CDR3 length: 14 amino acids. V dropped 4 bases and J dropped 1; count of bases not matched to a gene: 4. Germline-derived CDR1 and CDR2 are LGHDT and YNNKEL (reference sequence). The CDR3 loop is CASSPVTGSYEQYF. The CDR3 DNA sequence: TGTGCCAGCAGCCCGGTGACAGGGTCCTACGAGCAGTACTTC.

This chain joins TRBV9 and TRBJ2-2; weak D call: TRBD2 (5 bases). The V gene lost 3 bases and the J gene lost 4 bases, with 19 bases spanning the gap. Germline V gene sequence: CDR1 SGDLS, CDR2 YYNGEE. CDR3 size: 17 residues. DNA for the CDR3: TGTGCCAGCAGCGACCGGGCAAAGGGAGCGAGCACCGGGGAGCTGTTTTTT. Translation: CASSDRAKGASTGELFF.

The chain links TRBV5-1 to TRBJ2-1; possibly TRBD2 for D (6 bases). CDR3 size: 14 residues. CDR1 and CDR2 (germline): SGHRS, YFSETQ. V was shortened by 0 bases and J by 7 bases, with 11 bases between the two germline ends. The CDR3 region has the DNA TGCGCCAGCAGCTTGGTGGGGGGAATGAATGAGCAGTTCTTC. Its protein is CASSLVGGMNEQFF.

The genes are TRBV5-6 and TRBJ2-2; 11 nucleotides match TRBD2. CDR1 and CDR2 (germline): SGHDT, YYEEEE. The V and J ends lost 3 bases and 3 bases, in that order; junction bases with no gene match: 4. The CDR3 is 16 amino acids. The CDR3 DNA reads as TGTGCCAGCAGCTCTAGCGGGAGGTATTACACCGGGGAGCTGTTTTTT. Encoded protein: CASSSSGRYYTGELFF.

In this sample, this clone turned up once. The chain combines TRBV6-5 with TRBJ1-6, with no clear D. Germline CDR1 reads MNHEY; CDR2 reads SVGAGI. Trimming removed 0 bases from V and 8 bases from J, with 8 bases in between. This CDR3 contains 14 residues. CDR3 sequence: CASSYSFRDSPLHF. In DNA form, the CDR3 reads TGTGCCAGCAGTTACTCCTTCCGCGATTCACCCCTCCACTTT.

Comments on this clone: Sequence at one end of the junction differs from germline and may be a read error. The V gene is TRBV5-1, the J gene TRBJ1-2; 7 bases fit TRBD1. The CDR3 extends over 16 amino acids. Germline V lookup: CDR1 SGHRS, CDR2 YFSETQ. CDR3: CASSLERTGGPYRYTF. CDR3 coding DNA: TGCGCCAGCAGCCTGGAACGGACAGGAGGACCCTATCGCTACACCTTC.

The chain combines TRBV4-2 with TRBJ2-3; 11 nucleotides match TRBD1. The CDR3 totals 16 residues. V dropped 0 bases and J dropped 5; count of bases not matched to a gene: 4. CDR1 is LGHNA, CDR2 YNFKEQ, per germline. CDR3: CASSQEWDRGGDTQYF. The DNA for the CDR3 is TGTGCCAGCAGCCAAGAGTGGGACAGGGGGGGAGATACGCAGTATTTT.

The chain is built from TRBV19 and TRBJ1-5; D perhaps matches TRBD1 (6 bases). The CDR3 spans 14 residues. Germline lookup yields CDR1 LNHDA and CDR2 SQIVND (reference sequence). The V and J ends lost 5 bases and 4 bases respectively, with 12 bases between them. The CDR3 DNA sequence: TGTGCCAGTAGTGACAGGTTTGCAAATCAGCCCCAGCATTTT. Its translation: CASSDRFANQPQHF.

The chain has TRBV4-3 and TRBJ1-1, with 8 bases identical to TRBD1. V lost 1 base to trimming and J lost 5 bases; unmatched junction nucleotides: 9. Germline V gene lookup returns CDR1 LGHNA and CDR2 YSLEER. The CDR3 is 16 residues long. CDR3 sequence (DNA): TGCGCCAGCAGCCAAGCCCCACCAGGGGGCAGGACTGAAGCTTTCTTT. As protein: CASSQAPPGGRTEAFF.

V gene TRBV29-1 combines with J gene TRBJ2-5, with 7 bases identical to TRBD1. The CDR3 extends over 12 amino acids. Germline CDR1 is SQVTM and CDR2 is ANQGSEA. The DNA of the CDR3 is TGCAGTACCAGACAGGGAGTAGAGACCCAGTACTTC. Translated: CSTRQGVETQYF.

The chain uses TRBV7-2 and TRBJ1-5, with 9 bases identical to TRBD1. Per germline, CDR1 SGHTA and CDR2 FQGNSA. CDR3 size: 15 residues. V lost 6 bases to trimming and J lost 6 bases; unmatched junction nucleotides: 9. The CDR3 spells CASSSTGQGRQPQHF. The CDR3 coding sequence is TGTGCCAGCAGTTCTACGGGACAGGGACGTCAGCCCCAGCATTTT. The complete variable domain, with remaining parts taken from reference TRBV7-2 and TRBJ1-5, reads GAGVSQSPSNKVTEKGKDVELRCDPISGHTALYWYRQSLGQGLEFLIYFQGNSAPDKSGLPSDRFSAERTGGSVSTLTIQRTQQEDSAVYLCASSSTGQGRQPQHFGDGTRLSIL.

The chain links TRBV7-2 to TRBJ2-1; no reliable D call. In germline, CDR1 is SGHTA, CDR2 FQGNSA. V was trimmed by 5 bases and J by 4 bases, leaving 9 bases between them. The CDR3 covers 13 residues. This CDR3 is CASSLQAYNEQFF. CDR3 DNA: TGTGCCAGCAGCCTCCAGGCGTACAATGAGCAGTTCTTC.

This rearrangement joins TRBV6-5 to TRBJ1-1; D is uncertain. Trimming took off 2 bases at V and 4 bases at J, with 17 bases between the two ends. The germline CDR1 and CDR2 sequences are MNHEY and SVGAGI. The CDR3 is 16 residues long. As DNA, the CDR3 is TGTGCCAGCAGTTACACACTACCTAGGATGAGCACTGAAGCTTTCTTT. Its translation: CASSYTLPRMSTEAFF.

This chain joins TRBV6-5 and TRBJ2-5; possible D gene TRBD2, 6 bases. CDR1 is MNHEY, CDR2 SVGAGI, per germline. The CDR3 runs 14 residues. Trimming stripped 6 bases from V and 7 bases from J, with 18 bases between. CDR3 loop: CASRPGAIGGTQYF. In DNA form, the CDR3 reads TGTGCCAGCAGACCCGGAGCCATCGGGGGGACCCAGTACTTC.

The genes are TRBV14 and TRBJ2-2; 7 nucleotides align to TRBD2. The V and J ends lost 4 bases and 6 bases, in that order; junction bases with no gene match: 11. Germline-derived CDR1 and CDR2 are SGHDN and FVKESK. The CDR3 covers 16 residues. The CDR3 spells CASSLGLVFGSGELFF. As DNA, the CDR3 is TGTGCCAGCAGCCTAGGACTAGTATTCGGATCCGGGGAGCTGTTTTTT.

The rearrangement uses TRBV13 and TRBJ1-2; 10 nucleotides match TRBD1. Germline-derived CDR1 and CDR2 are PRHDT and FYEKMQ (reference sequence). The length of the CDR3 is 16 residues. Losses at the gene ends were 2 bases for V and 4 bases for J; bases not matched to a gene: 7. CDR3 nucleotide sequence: TGTGCCAGCAGCTTACCCCGCGACAGGGGGCTCTATGGCTACACCTTC. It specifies CASSLPRDRGLYGYTF. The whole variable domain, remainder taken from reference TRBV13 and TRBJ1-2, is AAGVIQSPRHLIKEKRETATLKCYPIPRHDTVYWYQQGPGQDPQFLISFYEKMQSDKGSIPDRFSAQQFSDYHSELNMSSLELGDSALYFCASSLPRDRGLYGYTFGSGTRLTVV.

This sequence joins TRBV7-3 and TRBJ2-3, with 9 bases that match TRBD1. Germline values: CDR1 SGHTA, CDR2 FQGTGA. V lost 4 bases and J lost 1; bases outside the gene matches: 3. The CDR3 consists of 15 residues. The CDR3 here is CASSSTGGRTDTQYF. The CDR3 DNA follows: TGTGCCAGCAGCTCTACAGGGGGCCGCACAGATACGCAGTATTTT.

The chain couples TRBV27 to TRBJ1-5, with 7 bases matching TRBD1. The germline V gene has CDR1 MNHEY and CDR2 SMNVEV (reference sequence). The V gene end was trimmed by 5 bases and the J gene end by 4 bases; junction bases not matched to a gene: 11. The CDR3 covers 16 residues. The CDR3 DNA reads TGTGCCAGCAGTCTGCACGCGACAGGGCTTAATCAGCCCCAGCATTTT. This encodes CASSLHATGLNQPQHF.

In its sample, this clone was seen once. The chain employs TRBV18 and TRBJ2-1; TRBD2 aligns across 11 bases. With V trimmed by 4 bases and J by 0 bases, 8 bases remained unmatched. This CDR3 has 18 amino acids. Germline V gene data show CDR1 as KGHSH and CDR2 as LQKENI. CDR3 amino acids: CASSRDRLAGSSYNEQFF. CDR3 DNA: TGTGCCAGCTCACGGGACCGACTAGCGGGGAGCTCCTACAATGAGCAGTTCTTC.